These T cell receptor beta chains were read from a single sample in a study of cytomegalovirus exposure and HLA in healthy donors. Clones were sequenced by immunoSEQ multiplex PCR, and TCRdb holds only the in-frame ones, with some missing. The repertoire consists of roughly 200,000 clones, with 75% occurring once and the leading ten covering roughly 2.8%. The sequencing sample was made of PBMCs. Receptors originate from a male donor in good health and CMV-seronegative. Each CDR3 is given with its conserved first and last residue. A D gene is named only where the DNA matches it firmly. Size tells how often a clone was seen (once, few, many) or the class of an expanded clone, and some rows leave it out.

abundance	len	d_gene	v_gene	j_gene	CDR3aa	CDR3nt
.	15	TRBD2	TRBV30	TRBJ2-3	CAWSPVLAGADTQYF	TGTGCCTGGAGTCCCGTGCTAGCGGGAGCAGATACGCAGTATTTT
.	12	.	TRBV30	TRBJ2-7	CAGSTGSYEQYF	TGTGCCGGCTCGACAGGCTCCTACGAGCAGTACTTC
.	15	.	TRBV6-6	TRBJ1-1	CASSYRGEGNTEAFF	TGTGCCAGCAGTTACAGGGGCGAAGGGAACACTGAAGCTTTCTTT
.	15	.	TRBV2	TRBJ1-3	CASSEAASGGSTIYF	TGTGCCAGCAGTGAAGCGGCGTCCGGAGGGAGCACCATATATTTT
.	13	TRBD1	TRBV6-5	TRBJ2-5	CASRPGGQETQYF	TGTGCCAGCAGGCCAGGGGGCCAAGAGACCCAGTACTTC
once	16	.	TRBV7-2	TRBJ2-2	CASSSQTGMNTGELFF	TGTGCCAGCAGCTCCCAGACAGGAATGAACACCGGGGAGCTGTTTTTT
.	15	TRBD1	TRBV28	TRBJ2-1	CASRGPRTGSLEQFF	TGTGCCAGCCGGGGTCCTAGGACAGGGTCTCTTGAGCAGTTCTTC
.	19	TRBD1	TRBV27	TRBJ1-6	CASSSLGGGSLPYNSPLHF	TGTGCCAGCAGTTCCCTAGGAGGGGGCTCTCTCCCCTATAATTCACCCCTCCACTTT
.	14	.	TRBV30	TRBJ1-2	CAWRARGARYGYTF	TGTGCCTGGAGAGCAAGAGGCGCGCGCTATGGCTACACCTTC
.	17	.	TRBV27	TRBJ1-5	CASSLIAQGDSNQPQHF	TGTGCCAGCAGTTTAATCGCGCAGGGTGATAGCAATCAGCCCCAGCATTTT
.	16	.	TRBV7-9	TRBJ2-1	CASSLGSGSSYNEQFF	TGTGCCAGCAGCTTGGGTAGCGGTAGCTCCTACAATGAGCAGTTCTTC
.	14	TRBD1	TRBV4-1	TRBJ1-2	CASSQSTGVGGYTF	TGCGCCAGCAGCCAATCGACAGGGGTCGGTGGCTACACCTTC
.	17	TRBD2	TRBV7-7	TRBJ2-5	CASSLGSTSGSQETQYF	TGTGCCAGCAGCTTAGGTTCAACTAGCGGCTCTCAAGAGACCCAGTACTTC